These 4 T cell receptor beta chains were sequenced from one sample in a study of T cell repertoires in cytomegalovirus infection. For these receptors, no antigen is known. A single record per CDR3 protein comes from TCRdb applying MiXCR to the reads. The sample shows around 750,000 distinct CDR3 sequences, 32% of them seen only once. The source material was cultured CD8+ T cells from PBMCs, sampled from culture after CMV antigen stimulation. These receptors all come from a human donor in good health (CMV status not recorded). Some clones in this sample may be carry-over from other donors' samples.

This clonotype has a handful of counts. CDR3 bases: TGTGCCTCGAGGGGCATTAACTCCTACGAGCAGTACGTC. Amino acid sequence: CASRGINSYEQYV. V is TRBV6-5 and J is TRBJ2-7; D assignment may be TRBD1 or TRBD2 (5 bases each). This CDR3 comprises 13 residues. CDR1 is MNHEY, CDR2 SVGAGI, per germline. Trimming shortened V by 11 bases and J by 0 bases, and 14 bases separated the two germline ends.

This clonotype came up a few times. The chain couples TRBV19 to TRBJ1-6, with D perhaps TRBD1 (5 bases). V gave up 5 bases and J gave up 10 bases, with 18 bases separating them. This CDR3 spans 15 amino acids. CDR1 is LNHDA and CDR2 is SQIVND in the germline V gene (reference sequence). CDR3 sequence reads: CASSGADTIRSPLHF. CDR3 nucleotides: TGTGCCAGTAGTGGAGCGGACACTATCAGGTCACCCCTCCACTTT.

The chain uses TRBV27 and TRBJ2-3; a weak D match, TRBD2 (7 bases). There are 16 residues in the CDR3. Germline assignment: CDR1 MNHEY and CDR2 SMNVEV (reference sequence). Trimming pared 1 base from V and 2 bases from J, leaving 13 bases between. CDR3 nucleotides: TGTGCCAGCAGTTTATGGGGGGGCCCCTCCACAGATACGCAGTATTTT. Residues: CASSLWGGPSTDTQYF.

This clonotype showed up just a few times. The chain couples TRBV19 to TRBJ1-1; 10 positions match TRBD1. Germline V lookup: CDR1 LNHDA, CDR2 SQIVND (reference sequence). Trimming at V came to 3 bases and at J to 4 bases, leaving 11 bases not matched to a gene. This CDR3 region has 17 residues. CDR3 coding DNA: TGTGCCAGTAGTATTGAGGACTTCGGGACAGGGGCCACTGAAGCTTTCTTT. Translated: CASSIEDFGTGATEAFF.